This passage covers 27 T cell receptor beta chains from one sample sequenced in a study of OX40 agonist ivuxolimab in advanced cancers. Generated by immunoSEQ multiplex PCR, the TCRdb table keeps only in-frame clones and is missing some. The sample holds 85,000 or so clones; around 85% are singletons and the top ten take just under 2%. The material sequenced was CD4+ or CD8+ T cells sorted from blood, taken in a trial of the OX40 agonist ivuxolimab. These TCRs come from an adult with an advanced solid tumor such as melanoma, head and neck, liver or kidney cancer.

This chain links TRBV5-1 with TRBJ1-1, with TRBD1 matching over 9 bases. With V trimmed by 0 bases and J by 7 bases, 7 bases remained unmatched. Germline values: CDR1 SGHRS, CDR2 YFSETQ. This CDR3 is built from 15 residues. CDR3 residues: CASSLAGQGGGEAFF. CDR3 nucleotides: TGCGCCAGCAGCTTGGCGGGACAGGGAGGCGGTGAAGCTTTCTTT. The full variable domain, its missing parts supplied by reference TRBV5-1 and TRBJ1-1, is KAGVTQTPRYLIKTRGQQVTLSCSPISGHRSVSWYQQTPGQGLQFLFEYFSETQRNKGNFPGRFSGRQFSNSRSEMNVSTLELGDSALYLCASSLAGQGGGEAFFGQGTRLTVV.

This sequence joins TRBV19 and TRBJ2-1; D perhaps matches TRBD2 (6 bases). The germline V gene has CDR1 LNHDA and CDR2 SQIVND (reference sequence). The length of the CDR3 is 13 residues. The ends were cut back, 7 bases at V and 5 bases at J, with 12 bases in the middle. The CDR3 protein is CASIGRGDNEQFF. The CDR3 bases are TGTGCCAGTATTGGGCGGGGCGACAATGAGCAGTTCTTC. The full variable domain, rest sourced from reference TRBV19 and TRBJ2-1, is DGGITQSPKYLFRKEGQNVTLSCEQNLNHDAMYWYRQDPGQGLRLIYYSQIVNDFQKGDIAEGYSVSREKKESFPLTVTSAQKNPTAFYLCASIGRGDNEQFFGPGTRLTVL.

Remarks on this clone: The same CDR3 also results from other DNA sequences found in this sample. This chain joins TRBV7-2 and TRBJ2-5, with D perhaps matching TRBD1 (6 bases). Trimming removed 7 bases from V and 2 bases from J, with 26 bases in between. The germline V gene encodes CDR1 SGHTA and CDR2 FQGNSA. The CDR3 totals 18 residues. The DNA for the CDR3 is TGTGCCAGCATTCCCCACCGTCAGGGGTCGGGCCAGCAAGAGACCCAGTACTTC. Encoded protein: CASIPHRQGSGQQETQYF.

V usage is TRBV29-1 and J usage is TRBJ2-7; D is ambiguous. The germline gives CDR1 SQVTM, CDR2 ANQGSEA. The CDR3 contains 10 residues. The V end was cut by 4 bases, the J end by 5 bases, with 6 bases between. The DNA for the CDR3 is TGCAGCGTTGGAGAGGACGAGCAGTACTTC. The encoded protein is CSVGEDEQYF.

This rearrangement joins TRBV5-1 to TRBJ2-3; 7 positions match TRBD1. V was clipped by 2 bases and J by 1 base; unmatched bases: 1. The CDR3 is made up of 14 amino acids. The germline V gene encodes CDR1 SGHRS and CDR2 YFSETQ. The CDR3 spells CASSFTGGTDTQYF. The CDR3 DNA sequence: TGCGCCAGCAGCTTTACAGGGGGCACAGATACGCAGTATTTT.

This chain connects TRBV7-2 to TRBJ2-5; D uncertain. Germline CDR1 and CDR2: SGHTA and FQGNSA. With 2 bases removed from V and 5 bases from J, the gap between germline ends came to 9 bases. The CDR3 extends over 13 amino acids. This CDR3 reads CASSLSLGETQYF. CDR3 sequence (DNA): TGTGCCAGCAGCTTATCTTTGGGGGAGACCCAGTACTTC.

The chain has TRBV2 and TRBJ1-5; D unclear. This CDR3 spans 14 amino acids. CDR1 SNHLY and CDR2 FYNNEI come from the germline V gene. With 2 bases removed from V and 0 bases from J, the gap between germline ends came to 5 bases. The CDR3 here is CASSEQNSNQPQHF. DNA for the CDR3: TGTGCCAGCAGTGAACAGAATAGCAATCAGCCCCAGCATTTT.

The chain is built from TRBV5-1 and TRBJ2-5; TRBD2 aligns across 10 bases. In germline, CDR1 is SGHRS, CDR2 YFSETQ. With 4 bases clipped from V and 2 bases from J, the junction kept 5 bases outside the gene matches. This CDR3 is built from 15 residues. The CDR3 DNA reads as TGCGCCAGCAGCCAGTTAGCGGGGGGACAAGAGACCCAGTACTTC. It is translated as CASSQLAGGQETQYF. Full variable domain (missing parts from reference TRBV5-1 and TRBJ2-5): KAGVTQTPRYLIKTRGQQVTLSCSPISGHRSVSWYQQTPGQGLQFLFEYFSETQRNKGNFPGRFSGRQFSNSRSEMNVSTLELGDSALYLCASSQLAGGQETQYFGPGTRLLVL.

This chain uses TRBV25-1 with TRBJ1-3, with D possibly TRBD1 on 6 matching bases. Trimming stripped 3 bases from V and 6 bases from J, with 12 bases between. The germline V gene encodes CDR1 MGHDK and CDR2 SYGVNS. This CDR3 region has 14 residues. CDR3 sequence reads: CASSDSGDVNTIYF. The DNA of the CDR3 is TGTGCCAGCAGTGATTCAGGGGATGTAAACACCATATATTTT. Complete variable domain (other parts from reference TRBV25-1 and TRBJ1-3): EADIYQTPRYLVIGTGKKITLECSQTMGHDKMYWYQQDPGMELHLIHYSYGVNSTEKGDLSSESTVSRIRTEHFPLTLESARPSHTSQYLCASSDSGDVNTIYFGEGSWLTVV.

This clone was seen once. The J gene is TRBJ2-4, the V gene TRBV6-5; no firm D call. CDR1 is MNHEY and CDR2 is SVGAGI in the germline V gene. The CDR3 loop spans 13 amino acids. Trimming removed 10 bases at V and 0 bases at J, with 10 bases between. The CDR3 DNA reads as TGTGCCACGAGAACTCTAGCCAAAAACATTCAGTACTTC. It is translated as CATRTLAKNIQYF.

CDR3 amino acids: CASSLARVQRGGGEQFF. CDR3 DNA: TGTGCCAGCAGCTTAGCCCGCGTCCAGCGGGGGGGCGGCGAGCAGTTCTTC. The chain has TRBV7-2 and TRBJ2-1, with 10 positions matching TRBD2. From germline, CDR1 is SGHTA and CDR2 FQGNSA. The CDR3 consists of 17 residues. The V segment lost 0 bases and the J segment 10 bases; nucleotides outside the gene matches: 12.

There are a few counts of this clone. The V and J genes are TRBV7-8 and TRBJ1-4, with unresolved D. Germline CDR1 reads SGHVS; CDR2 reads FQNEAQ. V lost 5 bases to trimming and J lost 8 bases, with 15 bases between them. CDR3 length: 14 amino acids. CDR3 sequence: CASSPRLVGEKLFF. CDR3 in DNA: TGTGCCAGCAGCCCTCGACTGGTTGGGGAAAAACTGTTTTTT.

This chain connects TRBV19 to TRBJ1-4; a weak D match, TRBD1 (5 bases). Trimming left V 9 bases short and J 1 base short, with 18 bases between. In germline, CDR1 is LNHDA, CDR2 SQIVND (reference sequence). This CDR3 contains 16 residues. Written as DNA, the CDR3 is TGTGCCAGCCAGGACGGCGGGGCCGGAACTAATGAAAAACTGTTTTTT. Translating it yields CASQDGGAGTNEKLFF.

This clone is labeled as medium-sized (0.01 to 0.1%). CDR3 nucleotide sequence: TGCGCCAGCAGCCAAGTCACAACGTCTAATAATTCACCCCTCCACTTT. Amino acids: CASSQVTTSNNSPLHF. The chain carries TRBV4-1 and TRBJ1-6; D remains unclear. The CDR3 extends over 16 amino acids. Trimming pared 1 base from V and 5 bases from J, leaving 12 bases between. Germline lookup yields CDR1 MGHRA and CDR2 YSYEKL.

V is TRBV6-5 and J is TRBJ2-5; D may be TRBD1 (6 bases). CDR3 length: 14 amino acids. CDR1 MNHEY and CDR2 SVGAGI come from the germline V gene. Trimming left V 4 bases short and J 2 bases short, with 11 bases between. The CDR3 region has the DNA TGTGCCAGCAGTTCACAGGGCACGCAAGAGACCCAGTACTTC. Its protein is CASSSQGTQETQYF.

This clone appeared a few times. DNA for the CDR3: TGCGCCAGCAGTCCTACTAGTGGGTTTTTCGATGAGCAGTTCTTC. Translated, it gives CASSPTSGFFDEQFF. The J gene is TRBJ2-1, the V gene TRBV10-1; tentative D call: TRBD2 (5 bases). The germline V gene encodes CDR1 WNHNN and CDR2 SYGVQD (reference sequence). V gave up 5 bases and J gave up 8 bases, with 19 bases separating them. This CDR3 is built from 15 residues.

The chain has TRBV12-2 and TRBJ1-6; no DNA check was done on the table's D call, TRBD1. TRBV12-2 is recorded as a pseudogene. CDR3 size: 14 residues. The CDR3 reads CASRYRRWNSPLHF. The CDR3 DNA is TGTGCAAGTCGCTACAGGCGGTGGAATTCACCCCTCCACTTT.

The genes are TRBV19 and TRBJ1-4; TRBD1 agrees at 11 bases. This CDR3 is 14 amino acids long. Germline V gene sequence: CDR1 LNHDA, CDR2 SQIVND (reference sequence). Trimming at V came to 5 bases and at J to 8 bases, leaving 4 bases not matched to a gene. The CDR3: CASSRDRGIEKLFF. CDR3 in DNA: TGTGCCAGTAGTCGGGACAGGGGGATAGAAAAACTGTTTTTT.

V gene TRBV5-5 combines with J gene TRBJ1-1, with 7 nucleotides matching TRBD1. The V segment lost 7 bases and the J segment 3 bases; nucleotides outside the gene matches: 9. The CDR3 runs 14 residues. Germline V gene data show CDR1 as SGHKS and CDR2 as YYEKEE (reference sequence). CDR3 in amino acids: CASCRQGGDTEAFF. For the CDR3, the DNA is TGTGCCAGCTGTAGACAGGGTGGGGACACTGAAGCTTTCTTT.

The CDR3 sequence: CATQQEMGLYGYTF. The DNA for the CDR3 is TGTGCCACTCAGCAGGAAATGGGGCTCTATGGCTACACCTTC. The V call is TRBV28, the J call TRBJ1-2; D may be TRBD1 (5 bases). The germline CDR1 and CDR2 sequences are MDHEN and SYDVKM. V lost 10 bases, J lost 4 bases, and 19 bases lay in between. The CDR3 contains 14 residues.

This chain uses TRBV9 with TRBJ1-2; 8 positions match TRBD1. The CDR3 length is 17 residues. J lost 6 bases, V lost 5 bases, and 18 bases had no gene match. CDR1 SGDLS and CDR2 YYNGEE come from the germline V gene. This chain's CDR3 is CASSQGGPGGEINGYTF. CDR3 in DNA: TGTGCCAGCAGTCAAGGAGGGCCAGGGGGCGAAATTAATGGCTACACCTTC.

V usage is TRBV6-5 and J usage is TRBJ1-4, with D possibly matching TRBD1 (6 bases). The CDR3 extends over 13 amino acids. CDR1 MNHEY and CDR2 SVGAGI come from the germline V gene. V lost 5 bases, J lost 7 bases, and 11 bases lay in between. CDR3 residues: CASSRDISEKLFF. In DNA form, the CDR3 reads TGTGCCAGCAGTCGGGACATCTCTGAAAAACTGTTTTTT.

The rearrangement joins TRBV6-6 to TRBJ1-2; D unresolved. Germline V lookup: CDR1 MNHNY, CDR2 SVGAGI (reference sequence). With 6 bases removed from V and 4 bases from J, the gap between germline ends came to 9 bases. The CDR3 consists of 12 residues. Here the CDR3 reads CASSPGPYGYTF. Written as DNA, the CDR3 is TGTGCCAGCAGCCCCGGCCCCTATGGCTACACCTTC.

This rearrangement joins TRBV6-1 to TRBJ1-2; a weak D match, TRBD1 (6 bases). The CDR3 is made up of 17 amino acids. The germline V gene encodes CDR1 MNHNS and CDR2 SASEGT. V was shortened by 1 base and J by 5 bases, with 20 bases between the two germline ends. CDR3 in DNA: TGTGCCAGCAGTGAAGGAGGGGGGGGCATTCCCCTATATGGCTACACCTTC. It specifies CASSEGGGGIPLYGYTF.

The rearrangement links TRBV6-1 to TRBJ2-2; maybe TRBD2 (6 bases). V lost 3 bases, J lost 7 bases, and 15 bases lay in between. The CDR3 consists of 15 residues. Germline-derived CDR1 and CDR2 are MNHNS and SASEGT. This CDR3 reads CASSETSGGVGELFF. The CDR3 nucleotides are TGTGCCAGCAGTGAGACCTCAGGAGGGGTCGGGGAGCTGTTTTTT.

The J gene is TRBJ1-2, the V gene TRBV7-9; tentative D call: TRBD1 (6 bases). In germline, CDR1 is SEHNR, CDR2 FQNEAQ (reference sequence). V lost 5 bases, J lost 4 bases, and 17 bases lay in between. This CDR3 has 15 amino acids. The CDR3 spells CASSPPETGGYGYTF. The DNA for the CDR3 is TGTGCCAGCAGCCCACCCGAGACAGGAGGCTATGGCTACACCTTC.

This chain links TRBV14 with TRBJ2-7, with D uncertain. The CDR3 covers 15 residues. The germline V and J ends were trimmed by 4 bases and 0 bases, with 13 bases remaining between them. Germline V gives CDR1 SGHDN, CDR2 FVKESK. In nucleotides, the CDR3 is TGTGCCAGCAGCCGGCCTGGGATCTCCTCCTACGAGCAGTACTTC. Encoded protein: CASSRPGISSYEQYF.